Listed here are 21 T cell receptor beta chains from one sample, sequenced in a study of cytomegalovirus exposure and HLA in healthy donors. This table comes from immunoSEQ multiplex PCR, and its TCRdb copy is limited to in-frame clones, with some not included. The sample records about 140,000 clones, 86% being singletons. The specimen was PBMCs. All receptors derive from a man between 18 and 29 years old in good health and CMV-seronegative.

This chain joins TRBV5-1 and TRBJ2-7; TRBD2 matches at 9 bases. The ends lost 4 bases at V and 2 bases at J; junction bases unmatched: 7. The V gene's germline CDR1 is SGHRS and CDR2 YFSETQ. The CDR3 loop spans 15 amino acids. In nucleotides, the CDR3 is TGCGCCAGCAGCGCGGGGACTAGCCCAGCCTACGAGCAGTACTTC. Its translation is CASSAGTSPAYEQYF. Variable domain in full (rest from reference TRBV5-1 and TRBJ2-7): KAGVTQTPRYLIKTRGQQVTLSCSPISGHRSVSWYQQTPGQGLQFLFEYFSETQRNKGNFPGRFSGRQFSNSRSEMNVSTLELGDSALYLCASSAGTSPAYEQYFGPGTRLTVT.

The chain combines TRBV6-5 with TRBJ2-5; 7 nucleotides align to TRBD2. After removal of 0 bases from V and 2 bases from J, the junction contained 3 bases not matched to a gene. Germline V gives CDR1 MNHEY, CDR2 SVGAGI. The CDR3 runs to 15 residues. The CDR3 sequence: CASSYSPSGQETQYF. In DNA form, the CDR3 reads TGTGCCAGCAGTTACTCACCTAGCGGACAAGAGACCCAGTACTTC.

This clone was counted once. The CDR3 DNA is TGTGCCAGTTTAGGGCTAGCAGTGGGAAACACTGAAGCTTTCTTT. Translation gives CASLGLAVGNTEAFF. The rearrangement uses TRBV6-1 and TRBJ1-1; D not certain. This CDR3 has 15 amino acids. CDR1 is MNHNS, CDR2 SASEGT, per germline. Deletions cut 9 bases from V and 2 bases from J, with 19 bases between.

This chain joins TRBV5-1 and TRBJ1-5; D is perhaps TRBD1 (5 bases). Germline V gene lookup returns CDR1 SGHRS and CDR2 YFSETQ. CDR3 length: 15 residues. With 0 bases removed from V and 6 bases from J, the gap between germline ends came to 13 bases. The CDR3 loop is CASSLGAGIGQPQHF. CDR3 coding DNA: TGCGCCAGCAGCTTGGGGGCAGGGATCGGTCAGCCCCAGCATTTT.

The V and J genes are TRBV13 and TRBJ2-1; 7 positions match TRBD1. V was pared by 4 bases and J by 0 bases, with 3 bases of the junction left unmatched. Looked up from germline, CDR1 is PRHDT and CDR2 is FYEKMQ (reference sequence). This CDR3 is 15 amino acids long. The CDR3 DNA reads as TGTGCCAGCAGCTCGGACAGGCGCTCCTACAATGAGCAGTTCTTC. The encoded protein is CASSSDRRSYNEQFF.

The chain couples TRBV13 to TRBJ2-5; tentative D call: TRBD1 (6 bases). Per the germline V gene, CDR1 is PRHDT and CDR2 is FYEKMQ (reference sequence). CDR3 length: 13 residues. V was cut by 4 bases and J by 4 bases, with 10 bases left in between. Here the CDR3 DNA reads TGTGCCAGCAGCTCGACAGGTGGAGAGACCCAGTACTTC. Residues: CASSSTGGETQYF.

This clone was found once. This rearrangement joins TRBV5-6 to TRBJ2-2; the match to TRBD1 covers 11 bases. The trim removed 4 bases at V and 5 bases at J, leaving 7 bases unmatched. The CDR3 contains 16 residues. Germline CDR1 is SGHDT and CDR2 is YYEEEE. In DNA form, the CDR3 reads TGTGCCAGCAGCCTGTCGGACAGGGGGCTAACCGGGGAGCTGTTTTTT. Translating it yields CASSLSDRGLTGELFF.

The V call is TRBV27, the J call TRBJ2-7, with D perhaps matching TRBD2 (5 bases). Germline V gives CDR1 MNHEY, CDR2 SMNVEV (reference sequence). V lost 3 bases to trimming and J lost 0 bases, with 9 bases between them. This CDR3 spans 14 amino acids. The CDR3 bases are TGTGCCAGCAGTTTCGGGAAAAGCTCCTACGAGCAGTACTTC. Protein: CASSFGKSSYEQYF.

The chain is built from TRBV11-2 and TRBJ1-1; 7 positions agree with TRBD1. CDR3 length: 15 amino acids. Germline V lookup: CDR1 SGHAT, CDR2 FQNNGV. V gave up 2 bases and J gave up 1 base; unmatched junction bases: 4. CDR3 region: CASSLMGQRNTEAFF. CDR3 coding DNA: TGTGCCAGCAGCTTAATGGGACAGAGGAACACTGAAGCTTTCTTT.

The chain joins TRBV2 to TRBJ2-3, with D perhaps TRBD2 (7 bases). CDR1 and CDR2 from the germline V gene are SNHLY and FYNNEI. The CDR3 covers 16 residues. Deletions cut 7 bases from V and 1 base from J, with 18 bases between. The CDR3 protein is CASTPYPGGRTDTQYF. DNA of the CDR3: TGTGCCAGCACTCCCTACCCGGGGGGCCGCACAGATACGCAGTATTTT.

The rearrangement uses TRBV5-1 and TRBJ2-1; 13 bases map to TRBD2. Germline CDR1 reads SGHRS; CDR2 reads YFSETQ. The CDR3 covers 16 residues. V trimming: 2 bases; J trimming: 1 base; junction bases outside the gene matches: 0. CDR3 sequence reads: CASSLLAGGSYNEQFF. The CDR3 nucleotides read TGCGCCAGCAGCTTACTAGCGGGAGGGTCCTACAATGAGCAGTTCTTC.

This chain links TRBV6-5 with TRBJ2-7, with D unclear. Germline V gives CDR1 MNHEY, CDR2 SVGAGI. The CDR3 is made up of 11 amino acids. Between the trimmed V and J ends, which lost 8 bases and 3 bases, there was a span of 8 bases. CDR3 nucleotide sequence: TGTGCCAGCCTTGAGAGCTACGAGCAGTACTTC. Amino acids: CASLESYEQYF.

The chain joins TRBV7-8 to TRBJ2-1; weak D call: TRBD2 (6 bases). The CDR3 spans 15 residues. Trimming cost V 0 bases and J 6 bases, with 12 bases left between them. CDR1 is SGHVS, CDR2 FQNEAQ, per germline. The CDR3 DNA is TGTGCCAGCAGCTTAGCGTCAACGGGAGTCAATGAGCAGTTCTTC. Translating gives CASSLASTGVNEQFF.

The chain joins TRBV18 to TRBJ2-2; 11 positions agree with TRBD1. The CDR3 runs 14 residues. V dropped 3 bases and J dropped 10; count of bases not matched to a gene: 4. Germline CDR1 reads KGHSH; CDR2 reads LQKENI. The CDR3 loop reads CASSPGQGDVELFF. CDR3 DNA sequence: TGTGCCAGCTCACCGGGACAGGGGGATGTGGAGCTGTTTTTT.

The chain uses TRBV19 and TRBJ2-1; weak D call: TRBD2 (6 bases). The CDR3 spans 15 residues. Per the germline V gene, CDR1 is LNHDA and CDR2 is SQIVND (reference sequence). The germline V and J ends were trimmed by 5 bases and 6 bases, with 17 bases remaining between them. Here the CDR3 reads CASSAGLPYFNEQFF. The CDR3 coding sequence is TGTGCCAGTAGTGCGGGACTTCCCTATTTCAATGAGCAGTTCTTC.

The chain carries TRBV9 and TRBJ2-3, with TRBD1 matching over 9 bases. The germline gives CDR1 SGDLS, CDR2 YYNGEE. V shed 4 bases and J 4 bases; nucleotides not matched to a gene: 7. The CDR3 length is 15 residues. CDR3 sequence: CASSSRDRAPDTQYF. For the CDR3, the DNA is TGTGCCAGCAGCTCCCGGGACAGGGCGCCAGATACGCAGTATTTT.

V usage is TRBV19 and J usage is TRBJ2-5; D is unresolved. Trimming shortened V by 5 bases and J by 2 bases, and 12 bases separated the two germline ends. The CDR3 sequence is 14 residues long. CDR1 and CDR2 (germline): LNHDA, SQIVND (reference sequence). The CDR3 region is CASSSTVPQETQYF. CDR3 coding DNA: TGTGCCAGTAGTTCAACGGTGCCTCAAGAGACCCAGTACTTC.

V usage is TRBV15 and J usage is TRBJ1-1; D possibly corresponds to TRBD1 (5 bases). This CDR3 has 12 amino acids. The germline V and J ends were trimmed by 6 bases and 11 bases, with 16 bases remaining between them. CDR1 is LNHNV, CDR2 YYDKDF, per germline (reference sequence). CDR3 bases: TGTGCCACCAGGGGGTTTGGGGCGAACGCTTTCTTT. Protein: CATRGFGANAFF.

The chain links TRBV11-2 to TRBJ1-1; 9 nucleotides line up with TRBD1. Losses at the gene ends were 5 bases for V and 4 bases for J; bases not matched to a gene: 2. Germline V lookup: CDR1 SGHAT, CDR2 FQNNGV. This CDR3 has 13 residues. The CDR3 reads CASSGQGSTEAFF. The CDR3 DNA reads TGTGCCAGCAGCGGACAGGGGAGCACTGAAGCTTTCTTT.

The chain carries TRBV15 and TRBJ2-3, with D uncertain. The CDR3 totals 15 residues. CDR1 and CDR2 (germline): LNHNV, YYDKDF (reference sequence). Trimming took off 2 bases at V and 0 bases at J, with 9 bases between the two ends. Here the CDR3 reads CATSRTKTSTDTQYF. CDR3 sequence (DNA): TGTGCCACCAGCAGAACTAAGACTAGCACAGATACGCAGTATTTT. Drawing the rest from reference TRBV15 and TRBJ2-3, the complete variable domain is DAMVIQNPRYQVTQFGKPVTLSCSQTLNHNVMYWYQQKSSQAPKLLFHYYDKDFNNEADTPDNFQSRRPNTSFCFLDIRSPGLGDTAMYLCATSRTKTSTDTQYFGPGTRLTVL.

The chain couples TRBV27 to TRBJ1-1; 9 bases align to TRBD1. Germline assignment: CDR1 MNHEY and CDR2 SMNVEV (reference sequence). Trimming at V came to 2 bases and at J to 7 bases, leaving 8 bases not matched to a gene. This CDR3 region has 15 residues. CDR3 nucleotide sequence: TGTGCCAGCAGTTTAGTTGGGACAGGGATCCATGAAGCTTTCTTT. It codes for CASSLVGTGIHEAFF.